This T cell receptor beta chain was identified in a study of lymphopenia after photon versus proton radiotherapy. Regarding this clone: What it recognizes is unknown.

CDR3 size: 14 residues. The V gene end was trimmed by 3 bases and the J gene end by 5 bases; junction bases not matched to a gene: 6. Germline CDR1 is ENHRY and CDR2 is SYGVKD. General study findings and limits: Photon-treated patients lost naive T cells and TCR diversity; proton-treated stayed stable.

Profiling relied on immunoSEQ multiplex PCR, and the TCRdb table lists in-frame clones only, not all of them. The sample has under 25,000 clones, 75% to 90% seen once. The sequence was collected from a man in his sixties with pancreatic cancer. The chain carries TRBV10-3 and TRBJ2-5; TRBD2 aligns across 7 bases. The source was peripheral blood, collected from a patient treated with photon-based radiotherapy. CDR3 loop: CAISDPSGEETQYF. The CDR3, as DNA: TGTGCCATCAGTGACCCTAGCGGAGAGGAGACCCAGTACTTC.